Following are 23 T cell receptor beta chains from one sample sequenced in a study of CD8 T cells in Susac syndrome. RNA in amounts of roughly 0.5 to 1 ug was reverse transcribed with random hexamers. From the immunoSEQ multiplex PCR reads, TCRdb called clonotypes with MiXCR, one entry per CDR3 protein. The sample has some 190,000 distinct CDR3 sequences; nearly 97% are singletons. The sample consisted of CD4+ T cells from PBMCs. The origin of the receptors is a human donor with multiple sclerosis.

The chain uses TRBV25-1 and TRBJ2-7; no reliable D call. The CDR3 totals 11 residues. The germline CDR1 and CDR2 sequences are MGHDK and SYGVNS. Trimming shortened V by 6 bases and J by 7 bases, and 10 bases separated the two germline ends. This CDR3 reads CASSPNQEQYF. DNA for the CDR3: TGTGCCAGCAGCCCAAATCAAGAGCAGTACTTC.

V gene TRBV30 combines with J gene TRBJ1-1; D not resolved. Trimming shortened V by 1 base and J by 5 bases, and 11 bases separated the two germline ends. Germline loops: CDR1 GTSNPN, CDR2 SVGIG (reference sequence). This CDR3 spans 13 amino acids. The CDR3: CAWSGGVWTEAFF. The CDR3 nucleotides are TGTGCCTGGAGTGGCGGGGTATGGACTGAAGCTTTCTTT.

The chain links TRBV12-3 or TRBV12-4 to TRBJ1-1; no firm D call. CDR3 length: 14 amino acids. V dropped 3 bases and J dropped 5 bases, with 13 bases sitting between them. Here the CDR3 DNA reads TGTGCCAGCAGTTTGGAGGGATCATATACTGAAGCTTTCTTT. It encodes CASSLEGSYTEAFF.

The V gene is TRBV20-1, the J gene TRBJ1-1; D is perhaps TRBD1 (5 bases). Germline V gives CDR1 DFQATT, CDR2 SNEGSKA (reference sequence). Between the trimmed V and J ends, which lost 7 bases and 4 bases, there was a span of 10 bases. The CDR3 sequence is 11 residues long. The CDR3, as DNA: TGCAGTGGGTCCGGGACCACTGAAGCTTTCTTT. Encoded protein: CSGSGTTEAFF.

J is TRBJ2-3 and V is TRBV3-1; 10 bases fit TRBD2. The CDR3 runs 15 residues. CDR1 is LGHDT, CDR2 YNNKEL, per germline (reference sequence). With 4 bases clipped from V and 6 bases from J, the junction kept 7 bases outside the gene matches. The CDR3 sequence is CASSPPSGGSDTQYF. The CDR3 DNA reads as TGTGCCAGCAGCCCGCCTAGCGGGGGTTCGGATACGCAGTATTTT.

The chain combines TRBV7-2 with TRBJ1-2; D is possibly TRBD1 (6 bases). The ends were cut back, 1 base at V and 5 bases at J, with 11 bases in the middle. CDR3 size: 14 residues. In germline, CDR1 is SGHTA, CDR2 FQGNSA. CDR3 coding DNA: TGTGCCAGCAGCTTAGGGCAGGGGTCGTATGGCTACACCTTC. Translating it yields CASSLGQGSYGYTF.

This clonotype turned up a few times. The chain joins TRBV4-2 to TRBJ2-5; D is undetermined. This CDR3 is 15 amino acids long. The V gene's germline CDR1 is LGHNA and CDR2 YNFKEQ. V lost 4 bases to trimming and J lost 1 base, with 13 bases between them. The CDR3 reads CASSPGGTPQETQYF. Written as DNA, the CDR3 is TGTGCCAGCAGCCCCGGCGGCACCCCCCAAGAGACCCAGTACTTC.

The chain carries TRBV2 and TRBJ1-5; D unclear. CDR1 is SNHLY, CDR2 FYNNEI, per germline. Trimming shortened V by 6 bases and J by 7 bases, and 13 bases separated the two germline ends. CDR3 size: 13 residues. In DNA, the CDR3 is TGTGCCAGCAGGGTGGGTAGGGAACAGCCCCAGCATTTT. It is translated as CASRVGREQPQHF. Using reference TRBV2 and TRBJ1-5 for the parts outside the CDR3, the full variable domain is EPEVTQTPSHQVTQMGQEVILRCVPISNHLYFYWYRQILGQKVEFLVSFYNNEISEKSEIFDDQFSVERPDGSNFTLKIRSTKLEDSAMYFCASRVGREQPQHFGDGTRLSIL.

The V and J genes are TRBV28 and TRBJ2-7; D is possibly TRBD2 (7 bases). V lost 3 bases to trimming and J lost 3 bases, with 21 bases between them. This CDR3 contains 17 residues. The germline CDR1 and CDR2 sequences are MDHEN and SYDVKM. The CDR3, as DNA: TGTGCCAGCAGTTTTCCCCGGGGGGCAGCCTTAGACTACGAGCAGTACTTC. It is translated as CASSFPRGAALDYEQYF.

The genes are TRBV7-2 and TRBJ1-1, with D unclear. The germline CDR1 and CDR2 sequences are SGHTA and FQGNSA. The CDR3 length is 17 residues. Trimming took 0 bases from V and 0 from J, leaving 14 bases between them. CDR3 bases: TGTGCCAGCAGCTTAGCCTTCCTCGGGTTTGTGAACACTGAAGCTTTCTTT. Translated, it gives CASSLAFLGFVNTEAFF.

The chain uses TRBV9 and TRBJ2-3, with D possibly TRBD1 on 7 matching bases. CDR1 is SGDLS and CDR2 is YYNGEE in the germline V gene. The CDR3 is made up of 15 amino acids. Trimming took off 4 bases at V and 1 base at J, with 13 bases between the two ends. The CDR3 sequence is CASSTRGAGTDTQYF. As DNA, the CDR3 is TGTGCCAGCAGCACCAGGGGGGCCGGCACAGATACGCAGTATTTT.

The chain uses TRBV20-1 and TRBJ1-2; no definite D call. V lost 5 bases to trimming and J lost 3 bases, with 13 bases between them. The germline V gene encodes CDR1 DFQATT and CDR2 SNEGSKA (reference sequence). The CDR3 has 13 amino acids. The CDR3 region is CSAPLEGHYGYTF. The CDR3 region has the DNA TGCAGTGCTCCGTTGGAGGGTCACTATGGCTACACCTTC.

V usage is TRBV14 and J usage is TRBJ2-5; TRBD1 might be the D (6 bases). The V and J ends lost 3 bases and 3 bases respectively, with 17 bases between them. Germline CDR1 SGHDN, CDR2 FVKESK. The CDR3 length is 16 residues. CDR3 protein: CASSHPSGRGEETQYF. CDR3 DNA: TGTGCCAGCAGCCACCCAAGTGGCAGGGGAGAAGAGACCCAGTACTTC.

This clonotype was seen only once. The rearrangement links TRBV4-2 to TRBJ2-3, with D unclear. CDR3 length equals 15 residues. The V end was cut by 4 bases, the J end by 0 bases, with 11 bases between. Germline V gene lookup returns CDR1 LGHNA and CDR2 YNFKEQ. The DNA for the CDR3 is TGTGCCAGCAGCCCAGACGCTTCTAGCACAGATACGCAGTATTTT. It translates to CASSPDASSTDTQYF.

The genes are TRBV30 and TRBJ1-1, with D unresolved. CDR3 length: 10 amino acids. Trimming removed 4 bases at V and 10 bases at J, with 10 bases between. Germline CDR1 reads GTSNPN; CDR2 reads SVGIG (reference sequence). Written as DNA, the CDR3 is TGTGCCTGGATTCGGGAGGTAGCTTTCTTT. Its protein product is CAWIREVAFF.

This chain joins TRBV9 and TRBJ1-2; a weak D match, TRBD1 (6 bases). V was shortened by 4 bases and J by 0 bases, with 10 bases between the two germline ends. The germline gives CDR1 SGDLS, CDR2 YYNGEE. The CDR3 loop spans 14 amino acids. This chain's CDR3 is CASSLDRSNYGYTF. DNA of the CDR3: TGTGCCAGCAGCCTAGACAGGTCTAACTATGGCTACACCTTC.

This rearrangement joins TRBV6-2 or TRBV6-3 to TRBJ2-7, with TRBD2 matching 11 bases. In germline, CDR1 is MNHEY, CDR2 SVGEGT. This CDR3 comprises 17 residues. The ends lost 5 bases at V and 0 bases at J; junction bases unmatched: 9. This CDR3 reads CASSPSRSGGASYEQYF. The CDR3 region has the DNA TGTGCCAGCAGTCCCTCCCGTAGCGGGGGGGCCTCCTACGAGCAGTACTTC.

As DNA, the CDR3 is TGCGCCAGCAATGCGGGGGGGCGTAATGAGCAGTTCTTC. Encoded protein: CASNAGGRNEQFF. The chain uses TRBV5-1 and TRBJ2-1; 9 bases are shared with TRBD2. The germline V gene encodes CDR1 SGHRS and CDR2 YFSETQ. This CDR3 contains 13 residues. J gave up 7 bases and V 6 bases, and 5 bases lay outside the gene matches.

This clonotype was detected only once. V and J are TRBV7-9 and TRBJ1-5; D remains unclear. V lost 5 bases and J lost 0, with 8 bases in between. The CDR3 is 14 residues long. CDR1 is SEHNR and CDR2 is FQNEAQ in the germline V gene (reference sequence). In DNA form, the CDR3 reads TGTGCCAGCAGCCGTATCGGTAGCAATCAGCCCCAGCATTTT. Residues: CASSRIGSNQPQHF. Looking up the rest from reference TRBV7-9 and TRBJ1-5 gives the full variable domain: DTGVSQNPRHKITKRGQNVTFRCDPISEHNRLYWYRQTLGQGPEFLTYFQNEAQLEKSRLLSDRFSAERPKGSFSTLEIQRTEQGDSAMYLCASSRIGSNQPQHFGDGTRLSIL.

CDR3 DNA sequence: TGCAGCGTTGAAGGTGTCACAGATACGCAGTATTTT. This gives the protein CSVEGVTDTQYF. V and J are TRBV29-1 and TRBJ2-3, with unresolved D. Trimming shortened V by 1 base and J by 2 bases, and 4 bases separated the two germline ends. The CDR3 length is 12 residues. Germline values: CDR1 SQVTM, CDR2 ANQGSEA.

This clonotype came up once. The chain combines TRBV30 with TRBJ2-7, with 12 bases that match TRBD2. Germline V lookup: CDR1 GTSNPN, CDR2 SVGIG (reference sequence). With 0 bases clipped from V and 10 bases from J, the junction kept 7 bases outside the gene matches. This CDR3 contains 14 residues. The CDR3 region is CAWSVTSGGSSQYF. For the CDR3, the DNA is TGTGCCTGGAGTGTAACTAGCGGGGGGAGCTCCCAGTACTTC.

This chain joins TRBV19 and TRBJ2-5; TRBD2 agrees at 8 bases. This CDR3 is 15 amino acids long. J was trimmed by 7 bases and V by 4 bases; bases with no gene match: 11. Germline loops: CDR1 LNHDA, CDR2 SQIVND (reference sequence). The CDR3 region is CASSTKAGAAGTQYF. The DNA for the CDR3 is TGTGCCAGTAGTACCAAAGCGGGGGCAGCGGGGACCCAGTACTTC.

V is TRBV30 and J is TRBJ1-1, with TRBD1 as a possible D gene (5 bases). Germline V gene data show CDR1 as GTSNPN and CDR2 as SVGIG (reference sequence). There are 12 residues in the CDR3. The CDR3 here is CALGGLSTEAFF. In DNA, the CDR3 is TGTGCTCTTGGGGGTTTGAGCACTGAAGCTTTCTTT.